The next 9 T cell receptor beta chains were all read from a single sample in a study of human T cells and chemical hapten exposure. Noted time point: patch test 1, 2 weeks after DPC sensitization. Treatment in this sample: therapeutic diphenylcyclopropenone sensitization with weekly scalp DPC. TCRdb processed the RACE reads anew with MiXCR; each CDR3 protein has one entry. The top ten clones hold under 4.5% of a sample with approximately 100,000 distinct CDR3 sequences, around 10% of them seen once. Material: whole blood, obtained in connection with sensitization to the hapten diphenylcyclopropenone (DPC). All receptors derive from a woman aged 40-49 years with alopecia areata. Some clones in this sample may be carry-over from other donors' samples.

The CDR3 loop reads CASSPGQGTNYGYTF. In nucleotides, the CDR3 is TGTGCCAGCTCACCCGGACAGGGTACTAACTATGGCTACACCTTC. The rearrangement uses TRBV18 and TRBJ1-2, with TRBD1 matching over 8 bases. The V segment lost 3 bases and the J segment 0 bases; nucleotides outside the gene matches: 3. Germline loops: CDR1 KGHSH, CDR2 LQKENI. The CDR3 is 15 residues long.

In its sample, this clonotype was seen once. The CDR3 loop reads CASSSSDSGVADTQYF. The DNA of the CDR3 is TGTGCCAGCAGCTCTAGCGACTCCGGGGTCGCAGATACGCAGTATTTT. The chain combines TRBV3-1 with TRBJ2-3, with TRBD2 as a possible D gene (6 bases). The CDR3 covers 16 residues. With 5 bases removed from V and 4 bases from J, the gap between germline ends came to 19 bases. Germline loops: CDR1 LGHDT, CDR2 YNNKEL (reference sequence).

This clonotype occurred a few times. The rearrangement links TRBV6-2 or TRBV6-3 to TRBJ1-2, with D possibly being TRBD1 (6 bases). The germline gives CDR1 MNHEY, CDR2 SVGEGT. The CDR3 covers 13 residues. V was pared by 5 bases and J by 8 bases, with 15 bases between. The CDR3 here is CASSPLQGGGYTF. In DNA form, the CDR3 reads TGTGCCAGCAGTCCACTACAGGGAGGAGGCTACACCTTC.

The rearrangement joins TRBV10-3 to TRBJ1-5; TRBD1 aligns across 7 bases. The CDR3 has 14 amino acids. V lost 8 bases and J lost 2; bases outside the gene matches: 6. Germline V CDR1 and CDR2: ENHRY, SYGVKD. The CDR3 loop reads CAIHRGEGNQPQHF. CDR3 nucleotide sequence: TGTGCCATCCACAGGGGCGAAGGCAATCAGCCCCAGCATTTT.

CDR3 in DNA: TGCAGTGCTAGAGAGCCCCCCACAAGTGAGCAGTTCTTC. Its protein product is CSAREPPTSEQFF. The chain uses TRBV20-1 and TRBJ2-1; D gene unclear. Looked up from germline, CDR1 is DFQATT and CDR2 is SNEGSKA (reference sequence). The CDR3 is made up of 13 amino acids. The V end lost 0 bases, the J end lost 9 bases, and 12 bases lay between the germline ends.

J is TRBJ2-5 and V is TRBV28; maybe TRBD2 (6 bases). The CDR3 contains 14 residues. Germline loops: CDR1 MDHEN, CDR2 SYDVKM. V was trimmed by 6 bases and J by 0 bases, leaving 11 bases between them. CDR3 amino acids: CASRIADYQETQYF. The DNA for the CDR3 is TGTGCCAGCAGAATAGCGGACTACCAAGAGACCCAGTACTTC.

In its sample, this clonotype was seen a few times. The chain employs TRBV12-3 or TRBV12-4 and TRBJ2-6; D may match TRBD1 or TRBD2 (5 bases each). CDR3 size: 13 residues. Trimming took off 5 bases at V and 8 bases at J, with 10 bases between the two ends. CDR3 coding DNA: TGTGCCAGCAGTCCGAGGGGCTCCAACGTCCTGACTTTC. Protein product: CASSPRGSNVLTF.

This clonotype was observed at least ten times. The chain recombines TRBV12-3 or TRBV12-4 with TRBJ2-2; 7 bases match TRBD1. CDR3 length: 15 amino acids. Losses at the gene ends were 10 bases for V and 0 bases for J; bases not matched to a gene: 8. The CDR3 sequence: CATSGQGANTGELFF. The CDR3 DNA reads as TGTGCCACCTCGGGGCAGGGGGCGAACACCGGGGAGCTGTTTTTT.

Ten or more counts support this clonotype. The chain employs TRBV20-1 and TRBJ2-1, with D perhaps being TRBD1 or TRBD2 (5 bases each). The ends were cut back, 2 bases at V and 6 bases at J, with 8 bases in the middle. This CDR3 spans 12 amino acids. Germline-derived CDR1 and CDR2 are DFQATT and SNEGSKA (reference sequence). CDR3 coding DNA: TGCAGTGCTAGATCAGGGAGCAATGAGCAGTTCTTC. It specifies CSARSGSNEQFF.